The 6 T cell receptor beta chains presented below share a single source sample, sequenced in a study of cytomegalovirus exposure and HLA in healthy donors. The study ran its PCR with 60 Vbeta and 13 Jbeta primers. Produced via immunoSEQ multiplex PCR; TCRdb's table is partial and in-frame only. The table includes roughly 180,000 clones, about 83% detected once. The sequenced sample was PBMCs. The receptor set was obtained from a female donor in good health and CMV-seronegative.

The chain couples TRBV28 to TRBJ1-5, with TRBD1 matching over 10 bases. The junction had 6 bases not matched to a gene; V was cut back by 6 bases and J by 7 bases. Looked up from germline, CDR1 is MDHEN and CDR2 is SYDVKM. The CDR3 runs to 14 residues. CDR3 residues: CASSIDRGPQPQHF. The CDR3 coding sequence is TGTGCCAGCAGCATAGACAGGGGGCCCCAGCCCCAGCATTTT.

This chain joins TRBV19 and TRBJ2-7; TRBD1 matches 7 bases. From germline, CDR1 is LNHDA and CDR2 SQIVND (reference sequence). J lost 2 bases, V lost 4 bases, and 5 bases had no gene match. CDR3 size: 14 residues. Here the CDR3 DNA reads TGTGCCAGTAGTAAGGGACAGACAACCTACGAGCAGTACTTC. Translated: CASSKGQTTYEQYF.

The CDR3 sequence is CASSLATAGLGSTDTQYF. The CDR3 DNA sequence: TGCGCCAGCAGCTTGGCCACCGCTGGACTGGGGAGCACAGATACGCAGTATTTT. V gene TRBV5-1 combines with J gene TRBJ2-3; possibly TRBD2 for D (5 bases). CDR1 SGHRS and CDR2 YFSETQ come from the germline V gene. The CDR3 spans 18 residues. The V gene lost 0 bases and the J gene lost 0 bases, with 17 bases spanning the gap.

The V call is TRBV11-2, the J call TRBJ2-2, with 9 bases lining up with TRBD2. Germline CDR1 SGHAT, CDR2 FQNNGV. CDR3 length equals 16 residues. V trimming: 2 bases; J trimming: 2 bases; junction bases outside the gene matches: 3. The CDR3, as DNA: TGTGCCAGCAGCTTAAGTCTAGCGGGAAACACCGGGGAGCTGTTTTTT. Its protein is CASSLSLAGNTGELFF.

The chain carries TRBV7-2 and TRBJ2-5, with TRBD2 identical over 15 bases. Germline lookup yields CDR1 SGHTA and CDR2 FQGNSA. V was pared by 4 bases and J by 5 bases, with 2 bases of the junction left unmatched. The CDR3 is 15 residues long. CDR3: CASSWTSGGAETQYF. CDR3 in DNA: TGTGCCAGCAGCTGGACTAGCGGGGGGGCGGAGACCCAGTACTTC.

The chain is built from TRBV11-1 and TRBJ2-1; 13 bases agree with TRBD2. The V gene's germline CDR1 is SGHAT and CDR2 FQDESV (reference sequence). J was trimmed by 5 bases and V by 4 bases; bases with no gene match: 2. CDR3 length: 15 amino acids. CDR3: CASSSGLAGNNEQFF. Written as DNA, the CDR3 is TGTGCCAGCAGCTCGGGACTAGCGGGGAACAATGAGCAGTTCTTC.